This entry describes one TCR beta chain. Many counts were recorded for this clonotype. No antigen is known for it. Base qualities are not provided; no much larger clone lies one nucleotide away. Moderately to severely active disease, a Clinical Activity Score of at least 3, a NOSPECS grade of at least 4, and a duration under 3 months were present in ophthalmopathy patients. The study excluded patients with uncontrolled infections, other autoimmune diseases, pregnancy or lactation. Diagnoses were based on clinical symptoms, serum thyroxine and TRAb, thyroid ultrasound and orbital computed tomography. PBMCs were isolated from about 10 ml of fresh peripheral blood by Ficoll-Paque density gradient centrifugation. Trizol reagent was used to extract total RNA, and RNA quality was then checked on an Agilent 2100 Bioanalyzer. The germline V gene (reference sequence) provides CDR1 LNHDA and CDR2 SQIVND. Between the V and J ends, shortened by 6 bases and 5 bases respectively, the junction contains 18 bases. CDR3 length: 15 amino acids, cysteine to phenylalanine. Only the CDR3 DNA stays, 45 bases, in frame from base 1.

The entry originates in a study of T cells in Graves' hyperthyroidism and ophthalmopathy (dated by TCRdb to the late 2010s). With regard to the full study: Peripheral blood was sampled at the time of initial diagnosis, prior to any treatment. An independent validation cohort of some 18 hyperthyroidism patients and about 15 patients who later progressed to ophthalmopathy tested prospective prediction of ophthalmopathy. The study also compared thyroid tissue and blood T-cell repertoires from over 5 Graves' hyperthyroidism patients. The 100 or so discovery patients were divided at random into training and test sets in a 7:3 ratio. TCR Vbeta CDR3 sequencing of 120 to 150 peripheral blood samples (under 45 ophthalmopathy, 75 or so hyperthyroidism and some 17 progressor patients) is reported in the paper. After sampling, hyperthyroidism patients received methimazole starting at 30 mg daily, and ophthalmopathy patients received high-dose intravenous methylprednisolone. A discovery cohort of approximately 100 patients, about 40 with Graves' ophthalmopathy and more than 55 with stable Graves' hyperthyroidism, was used to find distinguishing TCR V-J signatures. General conclusions and limits of the study: Most expanded thyroid clonotypes (frequency above 0.001) were also detected in blood, suggesting blood repertoires may reflect thyroid immune responses. Sample size was not statistically predetermined, and blinding of investigators to group allocation was not performed. A model built on a 13 V-J signature distinguished ophthalmopathy from stable hyperthyroidism, reaching roughly 88% sensitivity and around 82% specificity in cross-validation and 80%/75% in testing. In validation, the model predicted progression to ophthalmopathy with approximately 71% sensitivity and approximately 78% specificity, a median of about 6.7 months before onset.

The TCR beta CDR3 regions were amplified from the RNA transcripts. A first-round RT-PCR of the TCR CDR3 used the HTBI primer set with the Qiagen OneStep RT-PCR kit. Libraries were constructed in a second round of multiplex PCR, after which size selection and purification were performed. The libraries were sequenced on an Illumina HiSeq2000 using paired-end 100 bp reads. As for how the authors treated the data: SOAPnuke was used to process the raw data, removing reads that contained adapters or uncalled bases, had a mean Phred below 15, or lacked an exact match to the constant primer or identifier. High-quality paired reads were merged with COPE v1.2.5, and unique nucleotide sequences were defined as clonotypes. Clonotypes were aligned to IMGT TRBV, TRBD and TRBJ reference segments using MiTCR v1.1. Analysis was restricted to V-J combinations with a frequency above 0.0001, which covered roughly 99% of repertoires. A TCS score was defined as the ratio of F50 (clonal expansion) to E x V (chaos), with BLOSUM62-based TCRdist applied between CDR3 peptides within each V-J. Welch's t-statistics and random forest reduced around 510 V-J features to some 14, which were used in a naive Bayes classifier (R e1071). TCRdb ran its own pipeline on the public reads, namely fastp trimming at Q25 and MiXCR clone calling, and kept in-frame beta chains. A single entry per CDR3 protein holds the most common genes and DNA from its merged rows. It is TCRdb's table, rather than the study itself, that gives the V and J calls and clone size. The sample table lists over 500,000 distinct CDR3 sequences, roughly a sixth of them with a count of one. Of the sample, roughly 29% is held by the ten largest clones.

Input material: blood. The V and J segments used are TRBV19 and TRBJ2-3; TRBD1 might be the D gene, on 6 matching bases. The receptor's source is a woman aged 25 to 39 with Graves' ophthalmopathy. The encoded CDR3 is CASSGSGVRKDTQYF. The DNA reads TGTGCCAGTAGCGGCTCAGGGGTACGGAAAGATACGCAGTATTTT.